The 17 T cell receptor beta chains listed next were all sequenced from one sample in a study of CD8 T cells in Susac syndrome. Random-hexamer reverse transcription was applied to roughly 0.5 to 1 ug RNA. MiXCR, applied by TCRdb to the immunoSEQ multiplex PCR reads, yields one record per CDR3 protein. The sample carries around 150,000 distinct CDR3 sequences, just under 95% recorded once. The specimen was CD4+ T cells from PBMCs. The source is a human donor in good health.

V and J are TRBV9 and TRBJ2-1, with 12 bases fitting TRBD2. CDR3 length: 15 amino acids. With V trimmed by 5 bases and J by 6 bases, 6 bases remained unmatched. Germline V CDR1 and CDR2: SGDLS, YYNGEE. CDR3 residues: CASSTSGGFPNEQFF. For the CDR3, the DNA is TGTGCCAGCAGTACTAGCGGGGGGTTTCCCAATGAGCAGTTCTTC.

This clonotype came up a few times. J is TRBJ2-5 and V is TRBV5-4; 9 nucleotides line up with TRBD1. Germline values: CDR1 SGHNT, CDR2 YYREEE (reference sequence). The V and J ends lost 0 bases and 2 bases, in that order; junction bases with no gene match: 5. This CDR3 is 16 amino acids long. CDR3 nucleotides: TGTGCCAGCAGCTTGGGGGGGACAGGGAGGCAAGAGACCCAGTACTTC. It codes for CASSLGGTGRQETQYF.

V is TRBV4-3 and J is TRBJ1-1; 7 positions match TRBD1. The CDR3 has 14 residues. Germline lookup yields CDR1 LGHNA and CDR2 YSLEER. With 1 base clipped from V and 4 bases from J, the junction kept 3 bases outside the gene matches. The CDR3 protein is CASSQARGSTEAFF. The CDR3 DNA is TGCGCCAGCAGCCAAGCCAGGGGGAGCACTGAAGCTTTCTTT.

The rearrangement uses TRBV20-1 and TRBJ2-7; D is possibly TRBD1 (6 bases). The V gene lost 5 bases and the J gene lost 6 bases, with 11 bases spanning the gap. Germline V gene sequence: CDR1 DFQATT, CDR2 SNEGSKA (reference sequence). The CDR3 totals 11 residues. CDR3 sequence reads: CSALQGTEQYF. Here the CDR3 DNA reads TGCAGTGCTCTACAGGGAACCGAGCAGTACTTC.

The chain uses TRBV25-1 and TRBJ1-6, with TRBD1 identical over 7 bases. Losses at the gene ends were 6 bases for V and 8 bases for J; bases not matched to a gene: 13. Germline CDR1 and CDR2: MGHDK and SYGVNS. The CDR3 loop spans 16 amino acids. CDR3 sequence: CASRPWTGDRYSPLHF. CDR3 bases: TGTGCCAGCAGGCCCTGGACAGGAGATCGGTATTCACCCCTCCACTTT.

This clonotype showed up just once. V gene TRBV12-3 or TRBV12-4 combines with J gene TRBJ2-7; maybe TRBD2 (5 bases). Deletions cut 3 bases from V and 5 bases from J, with 11 bases between. This CDR3 has 13 residues. The CDR3 sequence: CASSFEGVNEQYF. The CDR3 DNA reads as TGTGCCAGCAGTTTTGAGGGAGTAAACGAGCAGTACTTC.

CDR3 amino acids: CASTIGGHNTGELFF. CDR3 DNA: TGTGCCAGCACCATAGGGGGACACAACACCGGGGAGCTGTTTTTT. The chain uses TRBV9 and TRBJ2-2, with D possibly matching TRBD1 (6 bases). The CDR3 covers 15 residues. CDR1 is SGDLS and CDR2 is YYNGEE in the germline V gene. V shed 6 bases and J shed 2 bases, with 14 bases lying between them.

This chain uses TRBV6-2 or TRBV6-3 with TRBJ2-7; D is unresolved. V lost 4 bases to trimming and J lost 3 bases, with 7 bases between them. Germline CDR1 is MNHEY and CDR2 is SVGEGT. The CDR3 contains 12 residues. The CDR3 DNA sequence: TGTGCCAGCAGTTGGCTATACTACGAGCAGTACTTC. This codes for CASSWLYYEQYF.

The rearrangement uses TRBV6-5 and TRBJ2-7; a weak D match, TRBD1 (6 bases). Trimming took 3 bases from V and 3 from J, leaving 12 bases between them. The V gene's germline CDR1 is MNHEY and CDR2 SVGAGI. This CDR3 has 14 amino acids. This chain's CDR3 is CASSYPVQGYEQYF. The CDR3, as DNA: TGTGCCAGCAGTTATCCGGTACAGGGCTACGAGCAGTACTTC.

V is TRBV15 and J is TRBJ2-7, with D perhaps given as TRBD1 or TRBD2 (5 bases each). Trimming cost V 6 bases and J 0 bases, with 15 bases left between them. This CDR3 contains 15 residues. Germline V lookup: CDR1 LNHNV, CDR2 YYDKDF (reference sequence). In DNA form, the CDR3 reads TGTGCCACCAGTGCCCGGGACCGCAGCTCCTACGAGCAGTACTTC. Protein: CATSARDRSSYEQYF.

The CDR3: CASSLGEPQHF. CDR3 nucleotide sequence: TGTGCCAGCAGTTTGGGGGAACCCCAGCATTTT. This rearrangement joins TRBV28 to TRBJ1-5; maybe TRBD1 (5 bases). Looked up from germline, CDR1 is MDHEN and CDR2 is SYDVKM. This CDR3 contains 11 residues. Between the trimmed V and J ends, which lost 3 bases and 10 bases, there was a span of 7 bases.

The J gene is TRBJ1-1, the V gene TRBV24-1, with TRBD1 matching 7 bases. Germline V lookup: CDR1 KGHDR, CDR2 SFDVKD. V lost 10 bases and J lost 5; bases outside the gene matches: 9. There are 13 residues in the CDR3. CDR3 DNA: TGTGCCACTGCGACAGGGTTTGGGACTGAAGCTTTCTTT. Protein sequence: CATATGFGTEAFF.

The rearrangement links TRBV18 to TRBJ2-3, with D uncertain. The CDR3 runs 13 residues. In germline, CDR1 is KGHSH, CDR2 LQKENI. The V and J ends lost 3 bases and 3 bases respectively, with 7 bases between them. The CDR3 region has the DNA TGTGCCAGCTCACCGAGTCAAACAGATACGCAGTATTTT. Its protein is CASSPSQTDTQYF.

The gene calls are TRBV20-1 and TRBJ1-2, with D tentatively TRBD1 (6 bases). This CDR3 region has 16 residues. The V end was cut by 1 base, the J end by 8 bases, with 23 bases between. Germline loops: CDR1 DFQATT, CDR2 SNEGSKA (reference sequence). The CDR3 sequence: CSARGAYAGGASGYTF. Here the CDR3 DNA reads TGCAGTGCTAGAGGGGCGTACGCTGGGGGCGCGAGCGGCTACACCTTC.

This clonotype appeared a single time. V is TRBV3-1 and J is TRBJ2-7; D gene uncertain. The V gene's germline CDR1 is LGHDT and CDR2 YNNKEL (reference sequence). This CDR3 contains 13 residues. Trimming removed 0 bases at V and 3 bases at J, with 6 bases between. The CDR3 region is CASSQEARYEQYF. The DNA for the CDR3 is TGTGCCAGCAGCCAAGAGGCGCGCTACGAGCAGTACTTC.

This chain connects TRBV4-3 to TRBJ1-1; TRBD1 is a possible D gene (6 bases). The V end was cut by 3 bases, the J end by 2 bases, with 10 bases between. Germline CDR1 is LGHNA and CDR2 is YSLEER. This CDR3 comprises 14 residues. CDR3 coding DNA: TGCGCCAGCAGCCACACGACAGGTAACACTGAAGCTTTCTTT. Its translation is CASSHTTGNTEAFF.

The rearrangement joins TRBV5-1 to TRBJ2-1; D gene uncertain. The V gene's germline CDR1 is SGHRS and CDR2 YFSETQ. The V and J ends lost 2 bases and 8 bases respectively, with 14 bases between them. CDR3 size: 14 residues. The CDR3 spells CASSLLLSPDEQFF. The CDR3 nucleotides are TGCGCCAGCAGCTTATTACTCAGCCCCGATGAGCAGTTCTTC.